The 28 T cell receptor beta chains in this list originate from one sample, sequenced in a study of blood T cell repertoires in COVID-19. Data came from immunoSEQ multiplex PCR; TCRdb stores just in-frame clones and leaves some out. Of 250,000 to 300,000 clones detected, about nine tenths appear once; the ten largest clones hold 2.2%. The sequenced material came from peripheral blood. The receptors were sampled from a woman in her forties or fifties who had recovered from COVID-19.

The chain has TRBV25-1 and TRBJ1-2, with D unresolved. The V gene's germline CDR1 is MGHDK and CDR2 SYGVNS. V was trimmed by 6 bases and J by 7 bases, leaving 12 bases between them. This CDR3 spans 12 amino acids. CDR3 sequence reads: CASSAGLSGYTF. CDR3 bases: TGTGCCAGCAGCGCAGGATTAAGTGGCTACACCTTC.

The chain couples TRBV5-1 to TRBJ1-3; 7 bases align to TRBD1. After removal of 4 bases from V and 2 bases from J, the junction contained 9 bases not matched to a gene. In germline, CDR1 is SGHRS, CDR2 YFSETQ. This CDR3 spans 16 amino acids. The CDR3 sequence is CASSDKQGLPGNTIYF. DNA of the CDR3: TGCGCCAGCAGCGATAAACAGGGGTTGCCTGGAAACACCATATATTTT. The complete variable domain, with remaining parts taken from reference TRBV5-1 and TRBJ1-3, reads KAGVTQTPRYLIKTRGQQVTLSCSPISGHRSVSWYQQTPGQGLQFLFEYFSETQRNKGNFPGRFSGRQFSNSRSEMNVSTLELGDSALYLCASSDKQGLPGNTIYFGEGSWLTVV.

CDR3 DNA sequence: TGTGCCAGCAGTGACGCAGGGGGCTTAAATGAGCAGTTCTTC. Its protein is CASSDAGGLNEQFF. The chain is built from TRBV6-4 and TRBJ2-1, with 8 bases aligning to TRBD1. The CDR3 length is 14 residues. Germline CDR1 and CDR2: MRHNA and SNTAGT. Unmatched junction bases numbered 4, after V lost 2 bases and J lost 7 bases.

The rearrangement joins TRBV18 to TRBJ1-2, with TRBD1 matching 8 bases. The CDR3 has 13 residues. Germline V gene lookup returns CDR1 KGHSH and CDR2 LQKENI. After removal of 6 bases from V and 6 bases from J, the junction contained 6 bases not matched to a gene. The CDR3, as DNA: TGTGCCAGCTCTCTACAGGGGGATCATGGCTACACCTTC. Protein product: CASSLQGDHGYTF.

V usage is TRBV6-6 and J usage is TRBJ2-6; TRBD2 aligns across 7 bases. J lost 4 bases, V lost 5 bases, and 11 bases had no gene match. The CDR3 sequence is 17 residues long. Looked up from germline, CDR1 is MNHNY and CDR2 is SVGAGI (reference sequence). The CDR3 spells CASSLIWGGPGANVLTF. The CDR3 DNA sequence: TGTGCCAGCAGTCTAATTTGGGGGGGTCCCGGGGCCAACGTCCTGACTTTC.

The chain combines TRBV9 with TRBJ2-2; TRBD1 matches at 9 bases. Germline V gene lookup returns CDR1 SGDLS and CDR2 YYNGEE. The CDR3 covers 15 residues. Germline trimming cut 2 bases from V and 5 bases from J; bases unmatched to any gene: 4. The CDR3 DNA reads TGTGCCAGCAGCGTGGGGACAGGGCGGACCGGGGAGCTGTTTTTT. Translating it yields CASSVGTGRTGELFF.

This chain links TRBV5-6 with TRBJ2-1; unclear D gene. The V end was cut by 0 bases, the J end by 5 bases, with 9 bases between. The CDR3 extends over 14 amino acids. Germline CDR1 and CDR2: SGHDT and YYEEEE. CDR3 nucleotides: TGTGCCAGCAGCTTGGCGAGCCGAAACAATGAGCAGTTCTTC. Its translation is CASSLASRNNEQFF.

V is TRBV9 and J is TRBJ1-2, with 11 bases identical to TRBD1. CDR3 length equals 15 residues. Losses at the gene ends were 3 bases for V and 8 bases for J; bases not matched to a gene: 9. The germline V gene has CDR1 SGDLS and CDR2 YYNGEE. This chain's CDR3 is CASSAGGTGGRGYTF. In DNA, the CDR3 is TGTGCCAGCAGCGCCGGCGGGACAGGGGGAAGGGGCTACACCTTC.

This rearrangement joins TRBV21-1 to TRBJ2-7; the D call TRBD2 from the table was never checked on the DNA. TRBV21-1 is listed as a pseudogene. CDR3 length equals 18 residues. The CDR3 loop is CASSKGLAGVRSSYEQYF. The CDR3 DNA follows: TGTGCCAGCAGCAAAGGGCTAGCGGGAGTGAGGAGCTCCTACGAGCAGTACTTC.

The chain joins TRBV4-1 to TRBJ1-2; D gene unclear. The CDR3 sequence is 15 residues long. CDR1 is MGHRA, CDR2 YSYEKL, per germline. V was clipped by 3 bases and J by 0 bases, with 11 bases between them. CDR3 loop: CASSQSGRSNYGYTF. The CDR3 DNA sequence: TGCGCCAGCAGCCAGAGCGGGAGGTCTAACTATGGCTACACCTTC.

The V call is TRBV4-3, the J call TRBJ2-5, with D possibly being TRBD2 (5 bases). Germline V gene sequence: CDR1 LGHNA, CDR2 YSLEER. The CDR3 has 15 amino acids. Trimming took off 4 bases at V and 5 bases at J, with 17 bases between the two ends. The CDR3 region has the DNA TGCGCCAGCAGCCCTCTACTAGAGAAGATGGAGACCCAGTACTTC. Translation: CASSPLLEKMETQYF.

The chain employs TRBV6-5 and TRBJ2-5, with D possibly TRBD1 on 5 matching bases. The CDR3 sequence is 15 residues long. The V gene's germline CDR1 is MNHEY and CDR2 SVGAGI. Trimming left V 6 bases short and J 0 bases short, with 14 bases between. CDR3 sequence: CASRGPKGYQETQYF. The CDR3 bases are TGTGCCAGCAGGGGGCCGAAGGGGTACCAAGAGACCCAGTACTTC.

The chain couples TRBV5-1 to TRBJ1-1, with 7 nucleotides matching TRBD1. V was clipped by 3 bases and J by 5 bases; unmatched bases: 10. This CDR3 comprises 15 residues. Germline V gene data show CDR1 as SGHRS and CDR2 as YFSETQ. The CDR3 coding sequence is TGCGCCAGCAGCTCTGGGACAGCCTCGGGGACTGAAGCTTTCTTT. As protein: CASSSGTASGTEAFF.

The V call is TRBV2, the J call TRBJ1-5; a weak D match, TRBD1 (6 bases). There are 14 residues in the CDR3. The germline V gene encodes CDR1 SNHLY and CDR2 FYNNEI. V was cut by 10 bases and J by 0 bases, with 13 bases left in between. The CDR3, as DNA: TGTGCCATCGCAGGGGCCCATAGCAATCAGCCCCAGCATTTT. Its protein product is CAIAGAHSNQPQHF.

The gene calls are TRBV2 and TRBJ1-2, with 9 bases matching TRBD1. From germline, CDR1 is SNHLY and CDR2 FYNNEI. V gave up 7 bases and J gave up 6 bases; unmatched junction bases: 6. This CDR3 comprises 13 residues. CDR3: CASTQDRGNGYTF. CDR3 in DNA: TGTGCCAGCACCCAGGACAGGGGCAATGGCTACACCTTC.

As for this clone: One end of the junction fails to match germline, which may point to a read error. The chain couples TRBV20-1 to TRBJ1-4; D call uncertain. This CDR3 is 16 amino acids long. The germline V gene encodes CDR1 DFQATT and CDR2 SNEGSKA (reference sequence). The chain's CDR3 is CSASIRRTPGREKLFF. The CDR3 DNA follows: TGCAGCGCTAGTATCCGACGGACGCCCGGGAGGGAAAAACTGTTTTTT.

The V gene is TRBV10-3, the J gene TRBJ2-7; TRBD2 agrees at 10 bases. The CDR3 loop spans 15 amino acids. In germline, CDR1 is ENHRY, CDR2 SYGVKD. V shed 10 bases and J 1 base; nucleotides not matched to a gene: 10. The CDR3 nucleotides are TGTGCCACCCAACCTAGCGGGGGTCCTTCCTACGAGCAGTACTTC. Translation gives CATQPSGGPSYEQYF.

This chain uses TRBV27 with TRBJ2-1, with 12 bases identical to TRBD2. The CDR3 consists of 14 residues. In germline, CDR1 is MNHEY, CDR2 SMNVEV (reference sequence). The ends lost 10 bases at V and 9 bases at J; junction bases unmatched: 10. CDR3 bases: TGTGCCACCGAACTAGCGGGGGGCCGTCGTGAGCAGTTCTTC. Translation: CATELAGGRREQFF.

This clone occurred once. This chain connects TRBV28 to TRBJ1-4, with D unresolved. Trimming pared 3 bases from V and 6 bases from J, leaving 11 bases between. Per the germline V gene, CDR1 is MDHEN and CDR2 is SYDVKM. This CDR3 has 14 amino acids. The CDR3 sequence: CASSFSFRDEKLFF. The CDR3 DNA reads TGTGCCAGCAGTTTCTCGTTCCGGGATGAAAAACTGTTTTTT.

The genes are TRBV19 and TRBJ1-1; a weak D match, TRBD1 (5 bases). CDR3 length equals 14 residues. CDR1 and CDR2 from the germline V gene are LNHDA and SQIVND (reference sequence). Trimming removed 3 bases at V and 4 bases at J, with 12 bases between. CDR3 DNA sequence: TGTGCCAGTAGTATTCAGGGTAAAGGCACTGAAGCTTTCTTT. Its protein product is CASSIQGKGTEAFF. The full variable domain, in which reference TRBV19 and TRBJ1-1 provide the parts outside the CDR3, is DGGITQSPKYLFRKEGQNVTLSCEQNLNHDAMYWYRQDPGQGLRLIYYSQIVNDFQKGDIAEGYSVSREKKESFPLTVTSAQKNPTAFYLCASSIQGKGTEAFFGQGTRLTVV.

DNA for the CDR3: TGCAGCGTCACCTCAGGCTACGAGCAGTACTTC. Translating gives CSVTSGYEQYF. V and J are TRBV29-1 and TRBJ2-7, with no clear D. Trimming shortened V by 6 bases and J by 3 bases, and 9 bases separated the two germline ends. The CDR3 has 11 amino acids. CDR1 SQVTM and CDR2 ANQGSEA come from the germline V gene.

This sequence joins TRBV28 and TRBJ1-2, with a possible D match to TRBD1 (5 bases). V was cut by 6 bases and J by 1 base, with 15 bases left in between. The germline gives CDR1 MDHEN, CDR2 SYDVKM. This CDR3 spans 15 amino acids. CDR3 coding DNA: TGTGCCAGCAGCCTAAGGGGAAGGAGTAACTATGGCTACACCTTC. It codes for CASSLRGRSNYGYTF.

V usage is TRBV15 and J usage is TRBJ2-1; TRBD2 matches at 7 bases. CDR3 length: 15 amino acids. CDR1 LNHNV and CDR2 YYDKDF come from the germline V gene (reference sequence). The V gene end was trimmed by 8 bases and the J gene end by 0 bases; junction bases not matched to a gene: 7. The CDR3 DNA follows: TGTGCCACCCAGTTCGGGGGGAGCTCCTACAATGAGCAGTTCTTC. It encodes CATQFGGSSYNEQFF.

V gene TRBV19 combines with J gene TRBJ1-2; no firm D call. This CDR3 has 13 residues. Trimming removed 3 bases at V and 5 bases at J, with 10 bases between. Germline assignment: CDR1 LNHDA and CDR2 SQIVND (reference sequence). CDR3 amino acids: CASSMYRDYGYTF. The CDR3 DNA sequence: TGTGCCAGTAGTATGTACAGAGATTATGGCTACACCTTC.

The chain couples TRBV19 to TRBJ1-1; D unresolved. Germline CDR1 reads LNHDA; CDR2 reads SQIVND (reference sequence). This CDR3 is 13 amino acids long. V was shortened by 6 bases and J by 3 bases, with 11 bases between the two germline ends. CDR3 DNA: TGTGCCAGTAGCGGGGTTAGCGACACTGAAGCTTTCTTT. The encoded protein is CASSGVSDTEAFF.

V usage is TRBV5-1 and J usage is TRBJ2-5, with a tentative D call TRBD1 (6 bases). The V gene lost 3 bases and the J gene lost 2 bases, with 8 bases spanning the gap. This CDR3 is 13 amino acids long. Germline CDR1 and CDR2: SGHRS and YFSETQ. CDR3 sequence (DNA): TGCGCCAGCAGCTGGGACAATCAAGAGACCCAGTACTTC. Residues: CASSWDNQETQYF.

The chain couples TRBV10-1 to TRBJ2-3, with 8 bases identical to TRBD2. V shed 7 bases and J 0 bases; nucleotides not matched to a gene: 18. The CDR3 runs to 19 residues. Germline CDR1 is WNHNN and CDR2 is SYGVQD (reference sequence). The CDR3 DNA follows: TGCGCCAGCATTTCGTGTGCCCTTGGGCTAGCGGGTAGCACAGATACGCAGTATTTT. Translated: CASISCALGLAGSTDTQYF.

The CDR3 protein is CASSQEPGWNTEAFF. The CDR3 bases are TGCGCCAGCAGCCAAGAGCCCGGTTGGAACACTGAAGCTTTCTTT. The chain combines TRBV4-3 with TRBJ1-1; D uncertain. Germline V lookup: CDR1 LGHNA, CDR2 YSLEER. V lost 0 bases to trimming and J lost 1 base, with 9 bases between them. CDR3 length: 15 amino acids.